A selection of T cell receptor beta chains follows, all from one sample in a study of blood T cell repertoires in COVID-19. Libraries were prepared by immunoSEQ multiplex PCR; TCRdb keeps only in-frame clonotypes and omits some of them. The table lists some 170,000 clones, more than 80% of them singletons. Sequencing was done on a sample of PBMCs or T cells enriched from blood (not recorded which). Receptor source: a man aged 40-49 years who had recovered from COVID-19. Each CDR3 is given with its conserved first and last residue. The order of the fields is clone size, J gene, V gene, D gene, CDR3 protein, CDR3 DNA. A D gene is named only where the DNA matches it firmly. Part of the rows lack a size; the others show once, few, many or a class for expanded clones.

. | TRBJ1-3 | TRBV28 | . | CASSLSRSGNTIYF | TGTGCCAGCAGTTTATCCCGCTCTGGAAACACCATATATTTT
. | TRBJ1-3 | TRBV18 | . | CASSPPRAGGTGNTIYF | TGTGCCAGCTCACCCCCCCGAGCCGGGGGAACCGGAAACACCATATATTTT
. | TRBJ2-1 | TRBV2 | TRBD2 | CASSLAGGAYNEQFF | TGTGCCAGCTCTTTGGCGGGGGGTGCCTACAATGAGCAGTTCTTC
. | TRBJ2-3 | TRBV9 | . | CASSAGGGRGTDTQYF | TGTGCCAGCAGCGCAGGTGGAGGGAGAGGCACAGATACGCAGTATTTT
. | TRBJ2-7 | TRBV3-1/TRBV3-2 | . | CASSHGTSTYEQYF | TGTGCCAGCAGCCACGGGACATCGACCTACGAGCAGTACTTC
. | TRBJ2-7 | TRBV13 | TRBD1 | CASSTITGGEQYF | TGTGCCAGCAGCACCATCACAGGGGGCGAGCAGTACTTC
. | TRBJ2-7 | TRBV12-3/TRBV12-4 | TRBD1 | CASKQTGSHEQYF | TGTGCCAGCAAACAGACAGGGTCCCACGAGCAGTACTTC
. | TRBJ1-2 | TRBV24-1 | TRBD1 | CATSDMTGGDYGYTF | TGTGCCACCAGTGACATGACAGGGGGCGACTATGGCTACACCTTC
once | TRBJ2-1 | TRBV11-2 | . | CASSLVSGSYNEQFF | TGTGCCAGCAGCTTAGTGAGTGGGAGCTACAATGAGCAGTTCTTC
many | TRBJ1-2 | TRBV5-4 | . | CASSSGQSKGYTF | TGTGCCAGCAGCTCAGGACAGTCAAAGGGCTACACCTTC
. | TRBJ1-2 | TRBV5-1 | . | CASSTRDGNYGYTF | TGCGCCAGCAGCACGCGGGACGGTAACTATGGCTACACCTTC
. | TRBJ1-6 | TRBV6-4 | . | CASSWQGNSPLHF | TGTGCCAGCAGTTGGCAGGGTAATTCACCCCTCCACTTT
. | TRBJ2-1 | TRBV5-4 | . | CASSVDSTSYNEQFF | TGTGCCAGCAGCGTAGACAGTACCTCCTACAATGAGCAGTTCTTC
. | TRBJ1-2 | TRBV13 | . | CASSPRPGSNYGYTF | TGTGCCAGCAGCCCACGACCGGGGAGTAACTATGGCTACACCTTC
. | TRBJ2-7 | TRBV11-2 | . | CASSLGTGGQYEQYF | TGTGCCAGCAGCTTAGGGACAGGAGGGCAATACGAGCAGTACTTC
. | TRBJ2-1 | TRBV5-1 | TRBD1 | CASRADRGNYNEQFF | TGCGCCAGCAGGGCGGACAGGGGAAACTACAATGAGCAGTTCTTC
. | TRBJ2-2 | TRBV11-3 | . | CASSLKQNTGELFF | TGTGCCAGCAGCTTAAAACAAAACACCGGGGAGCTGTTTTTT
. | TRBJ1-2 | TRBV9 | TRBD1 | CASSDHRGLGYGYTF | TGTGCCAGCAGCGACCACAGGGGGCTTGGCTATGGCTACACCTTC
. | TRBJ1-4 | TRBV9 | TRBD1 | CASSDHTGQGTEKLFF | TGTGCCAGCAGCGACCACACGGGACAGGGAACCGAAAAACTGTTTTTT
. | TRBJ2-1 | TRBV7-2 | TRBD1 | CASSLAEKQGALSEQFF | TGTGCCAGCAGCTTAGCGGAAAAACAGGGGGCGCTCAGTGAGCAGTTCTTC
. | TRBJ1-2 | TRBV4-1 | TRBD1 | CASSQKADRDYGYTF | TGCGCCAGCAGCCAAAAGGCGGACAGGGACTATGGCTACACCTTC
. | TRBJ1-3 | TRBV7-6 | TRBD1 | CASSSATGAGNTIYF | TGTGCCAGCAGCTCGGCGACAGGGGCGGGAAACACCATATATTTT
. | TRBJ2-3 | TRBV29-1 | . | CSVEGSGQGHTDTQYF | TGCAGCGTTGAAGGGTCTGGGCAGGGACACACAGATACGCAGTATTTT
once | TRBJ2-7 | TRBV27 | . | CASSLRKTHLYEQYF | TGTGCCAGCAGTTTGCGAAAGACACACCTCTACGAGCAGTACTTC
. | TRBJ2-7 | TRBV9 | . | CASGEYEQYF | TGTGCCAGCGGTGAGTACGAGCAGTACTTC
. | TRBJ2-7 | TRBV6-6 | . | CASTPPPGKSSYEQYF | TGTGCCAGCACTCCCCCCCCCGGGAAAAGCTCCTACGAGCAGTACTTC
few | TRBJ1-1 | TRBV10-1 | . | CASSESRSRGTTEAFF | TGCGCCAGCAGTGAGTCGAGGTCAAGAGGGACTACTGAAGCTTTCTTT
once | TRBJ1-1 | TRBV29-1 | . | CSGERGNTEAFF | TGCAGCGGAGAAAGGGGTAACACTGAAGCTTTCTTT
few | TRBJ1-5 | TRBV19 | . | CASSNRSPGSHQPQHF | TGTGCCAGTAGTAATCGGAGTCCAGGGTCACATCAGCCCCAGCATTTT
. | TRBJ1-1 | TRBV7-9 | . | CASSLGGLWNTEAFF | TGTGCCAGCAGCTTAGGGGGGCTGTGGAACACTGAAGCTTTCTTT
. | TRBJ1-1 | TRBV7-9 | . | CASSPGERSSILMNTEAFF | TGTGCCAGCAGCCCAGGGGAGCGATCTAGTATACTTATGAACACTGAAGCTTTCTTT
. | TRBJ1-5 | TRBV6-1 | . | CASSAQGINQPQHF | TGTGCCAGCAGTGCTCAGGGAATTAATCAGCCCCAGCATTTT
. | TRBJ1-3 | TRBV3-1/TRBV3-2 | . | CASSQVQGAGNTIYF | TGTGCCAGCAGCCAAGTGCAGGGTGCGGGAAACACCATATATTTT
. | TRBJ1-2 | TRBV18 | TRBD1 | CASSPLGGGDGYTF | TGTGCCAGCTCACCACTCGGAGGGGGCGACGGCTACACCTTC
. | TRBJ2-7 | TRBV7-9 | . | CASSWTGSRGSAQYF | TGTGCCAGCAGCTGGACGGGTTCCAGGGGCTCTGCGCAGTACTTC
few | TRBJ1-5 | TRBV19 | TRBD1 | CASSISGGTQPQHF | TGTGCCAGTAGTATCTCAGGGGGCACTCAGCCCCAGCATTTT
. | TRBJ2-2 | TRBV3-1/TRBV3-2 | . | CASSFGSTGELFF | TGTGCCAGCAGTTTCGGGTCCACCGGGGAGCTGTTTTTT
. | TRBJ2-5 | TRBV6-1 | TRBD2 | CASSERGGTYQETQYF | TGTGCCAGCAGTGAAAGGGGAGGGACTTACCAAGAGACCCAGTACTTC
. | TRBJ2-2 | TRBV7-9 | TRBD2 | CASSLVFLAGDEGDGELFF | TGTGCCAGCAGCTTAGTCTTTCTAGCGGGAGATGAGGGAGACGGGGAGCTGTTTTTT
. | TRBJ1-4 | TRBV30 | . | CAWSVPRIQTKLFF | TGTGCCTGGAGTGTACCAAGGATACAGACAAAACTGTTTTTT
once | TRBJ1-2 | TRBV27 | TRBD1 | CASRRDRAPSGYTF | TGTGCCAGCAGGAGGGACAGGGCCCCGAGTGGCTACACCTTC
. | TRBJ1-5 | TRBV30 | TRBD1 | CAWGTGLDQPQHF | TGTGCCTGGGGGACAGGCCTTGATCAGCCCCAGCATTTT
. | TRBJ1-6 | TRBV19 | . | CASRLAYNSPLHF | TGTGCCAGCCGGTTAGCTTATAATTCACCCCTCCACTTT
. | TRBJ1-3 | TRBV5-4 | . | CASSLAGSGNTIYF | TGTGCCAGCAGCTTGGCGGGGTCAGGAAACACCATATATTTT
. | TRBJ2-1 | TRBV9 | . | CASSVETSSVEQFF | TGTGCCAGCAGCGTAGAAACTAGCTCGGTTGAGCAGTTCTTC
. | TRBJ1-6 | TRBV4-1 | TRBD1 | CASSQGQGNSPLHF | TGCGCCAGCAGCCAAGGACAGGGGAATTCACCCCTCCACTTT